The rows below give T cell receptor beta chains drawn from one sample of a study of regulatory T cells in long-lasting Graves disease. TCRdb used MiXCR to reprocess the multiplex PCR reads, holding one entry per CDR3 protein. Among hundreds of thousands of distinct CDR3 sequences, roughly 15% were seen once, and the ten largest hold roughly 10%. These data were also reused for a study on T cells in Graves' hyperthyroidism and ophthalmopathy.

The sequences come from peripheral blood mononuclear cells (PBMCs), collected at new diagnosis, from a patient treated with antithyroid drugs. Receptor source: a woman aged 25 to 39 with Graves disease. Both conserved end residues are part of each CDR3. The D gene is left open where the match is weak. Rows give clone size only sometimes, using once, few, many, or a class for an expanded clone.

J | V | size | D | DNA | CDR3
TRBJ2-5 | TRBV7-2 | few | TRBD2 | TGTGCCAGCAGGGTCTGGGGGGGGGAACAAGAGACCCAGTACTTC | CASRVWGGEQETQYF
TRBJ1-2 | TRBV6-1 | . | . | TGTGCCAGCAGTGCCGATACCAGGCGTGGCGGCTACACCTTC | CASSADTRRGGYTF
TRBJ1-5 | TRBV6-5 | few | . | TGTGCCAGCAGTTACCCCGCCGAAAATAGCAATCAGCCCCAGCATTTT | CASSYPAENSNQPQHF
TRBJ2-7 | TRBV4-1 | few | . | TGCGCCAGCAGCCAAAAAGAGAGCTCCTACGAGCAGTACTTC | CASSQKESSYEQYF
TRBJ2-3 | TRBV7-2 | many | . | TGTGCCAGCAGCCCCCAGACAGATACGCAGTATTTT | CASSPQTDTQYF
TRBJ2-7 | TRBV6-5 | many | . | TGTGCCAGCAGTTACTCGGGGCCCACAGCCTACGAGCAGTACTTC | CASSYSGPTAYEQYF
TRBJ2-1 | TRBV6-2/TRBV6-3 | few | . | TGTGCCAGCAGTTACCCGAGGGGGTTCAATGTCAATGAGCAGTTCTTC | CASSYPRGFNVNEQFF
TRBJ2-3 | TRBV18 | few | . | TGTGCCAGCTCACCCAAAGATACGCAGTATTTT | CASSPKDTQYF
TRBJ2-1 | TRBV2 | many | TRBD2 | TGTGCCAGCAGGCCACCTAGCGGGGGCTACAATGAGCAGTTCTTC | CASRPPSGGYNEQFF
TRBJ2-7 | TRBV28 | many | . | TGTGCCAGCAGGTTCGGGCTTTACTACGAGCAGTACTTC | CASRFGLYYEQYF
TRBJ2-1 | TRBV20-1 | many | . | TGCAGTGCTAGAGATAGGCTAGATTGGTACAATGAGCAGTTCTTC | CSARDRLDWYNEQFF
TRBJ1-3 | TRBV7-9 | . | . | TGTGCCAGCAGCTTGAAGAGCTCTGGAAACACCATATATTTT | CASSLKSSGNTIYF
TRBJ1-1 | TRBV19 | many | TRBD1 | TGTGCCAGTAGTATAGACGGGACAGCCAAGGCGGCTTTCTTT | CASSIDGTAKAAFF
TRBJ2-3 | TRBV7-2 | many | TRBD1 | TGTGCCAGCAGCTTACGAGCCGGACAGGGGACGCAGTATTTT | CASSLRAGQGTQYF
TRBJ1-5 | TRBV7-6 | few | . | TGTGCCAGCAGCCCACAGGGTTTTAGCAATCAGCCCCAGCATTTT | CASSPQGFSNQPQHF
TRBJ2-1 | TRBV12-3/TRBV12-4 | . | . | TGTGCCAGCAGGCGAGGGGGTCTGAGCTCCTACAATGAGCAGTTCTTC | CASRRGGLSSYNEQFF
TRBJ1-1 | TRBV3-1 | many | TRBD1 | TGTGCCAGCAGCTCCGAAAACAGGGGAGGAACTGAAGCTTTCTTT | CASSSENRGGTEAFF
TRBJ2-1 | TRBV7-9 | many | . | TGTGCCAGCAGCTTATCTATCGGGGAACGGCGGGCGGCCTACAATGAGCAGTTCTTC | CASSLSIGERRAAYNEQFF
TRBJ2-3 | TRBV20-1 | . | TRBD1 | TGCAGTGCTTTAAGTACAGGGGACGGCACAGATACGCAGTATTTT | CSALSTGDGTDTQYF
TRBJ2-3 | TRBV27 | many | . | TGTGCCAGCAGTTTAATTCGAGTGGCAGGGGGCACAGATACGCAGTATTTT | CASSLIRVAGGTDTQYF
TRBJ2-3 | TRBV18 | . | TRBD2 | TGTGCCAGCTCACAGTACCGGGACGGGAGGACCACAGATACGCAGTATTTT | CASSQYRDGRTTDTQYF
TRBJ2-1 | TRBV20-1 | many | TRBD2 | TGCAGTGCTCGACTAGCGGGATTTTATGGAAATGAGCAGTTCTTC | CSARLAGFYGNEQFF
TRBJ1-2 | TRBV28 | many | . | TGTGCCAGCAGAGCGAACAGGGTTAGCTATGGCTACACCTTC | CASRANRVSYGYTF
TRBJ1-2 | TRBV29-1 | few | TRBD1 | TGCAGCGTTAACCCGTCCGGGACAGGGGACTACACCTTC | CSVNPSGTGDYTF
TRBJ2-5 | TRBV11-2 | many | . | TGTGCCAGCAGCTCTTCTGGACTGGAAGAGACCCAGTACTTC | CASSSSGLEETQYF
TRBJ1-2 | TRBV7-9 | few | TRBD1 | TGTGCCAGCAGCAACTCGGGGGACAGCATCTATGGCTACACCTTC | CASSNSGDSIYGYTF
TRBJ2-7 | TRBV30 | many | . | TGTGCCTGGAGTGTATGGAGGAGATTCAACTACGAGCAGTACTTC | CAWSVWRRFNYEQYF
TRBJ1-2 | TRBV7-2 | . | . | TGTGCCAGCAGCTTCGTTGAGGGAAACTATGGCTACACCTTC | CASSFVEGNYGYTF
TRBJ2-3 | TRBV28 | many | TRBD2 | TGTGCCAGCAGTTCTAGCGGGGGCGCAGATACGCAGTATTTT | CASSSSGGADTQYF
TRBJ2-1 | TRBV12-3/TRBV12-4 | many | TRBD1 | TGTGCCAGCAGTACCCGTCGGGACAGGGGATACAATGAGCAGTTCTTC | CASSTRRDRGYNEQFF
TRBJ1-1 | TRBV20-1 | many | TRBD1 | TGCAGTGCTCAGGGGGGGAACACTGAAGCTTTCTTT | CSAQGGNTEAFF
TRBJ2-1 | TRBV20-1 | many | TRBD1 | TGCAGTGCTACGACAGGGACCCTTCTTGTCGTTGACAATGAGCAGTTCTTC | CSATTGTLLVVDNEQFF
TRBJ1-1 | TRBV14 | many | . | TGTGCCAGCAGCCAAGGGCTCACTGAAGCTTTCTTT | CASSQGLTEAFF
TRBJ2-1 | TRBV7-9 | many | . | TGTGCCACCCAGTCTAGGAATTATGAGCAGTTCTTC | CATQSRNYEQFF
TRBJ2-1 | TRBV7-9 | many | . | TGTGCCAGCACCACAATGGGTGGGGGCGTCTACAATGAGCAGTTCTTC | CASTTMGGGVYNEQFF
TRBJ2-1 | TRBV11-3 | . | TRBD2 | TGTGCCAGCAGCTTAGACGGGACTAGCCGGGCAGATGAGCAGTTCTTC | CASSLDGTSRADEQFF
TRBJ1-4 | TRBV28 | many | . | TGTGCCAGCAGTCCGCGGTTGAGTTATGAAAAACTGTTTTTT | CASSPRLSYEKLFF
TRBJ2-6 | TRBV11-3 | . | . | TGTGCCAGCAGCTTAGGGAAGGGCGCTGGGGCCAACGTCCTGACTTTC | CASSLGKGAGANVLTF
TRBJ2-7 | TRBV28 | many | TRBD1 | TGTGCCAGCAGTTATCGGACAGGAACCTACGAGCAGTACTTC | CASSYRTGTYEQYF
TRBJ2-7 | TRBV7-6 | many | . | TGTGCCAGCAGCTTAGACTGGGCCTCCTACGAGCAGTACTTC | CASSLDWASYEQYF
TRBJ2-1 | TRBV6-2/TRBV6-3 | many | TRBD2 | TGTGCCAGCAGGCCGACTAGCGGGAGCTACAATGAGCAGTTCTTC | CASRPTSGSYNEQFF
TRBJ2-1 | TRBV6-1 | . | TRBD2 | TGTGCCAGCCGTAGGGAGGGTAGCGGGAGTGGTGATGAGCAGTTCTTC | CASRREGSGSGDEQFF
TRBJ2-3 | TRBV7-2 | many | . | TGTGCCAGCAGCGGGATTTCTGGAGATACGCAGTATTTT | CASSGISGDTQYF
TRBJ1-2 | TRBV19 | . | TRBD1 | TGTGCCGGATGGGACAGGGCAGGAGGCTACACCTTC | CAGWDRAGGYTF